This T cell receptor (beta chain) is from a study of glioma-infiltrating T cells. Study-wide points: Very few CDR3 sequences were shared between tissue and blood.

The iRepertoire nested amplicon-rescue multiplex PCR amplified TCR alpha and beta CDR3s from RNA. Via MiXCR, TCRdb re-called the multiplex PCR reads, giving one row per CDR3 protein. This table has more than 100,000 distinct CDR3 sequences, about 30% appearing once. V trimming: 4 bases; J trimming: 8 bases; junction bases outside the gene matches: 5. The CDR3 length is 14 residues. Germline V gives CDR1 SNHLY, CDR2 FYNNEI. On this clonotype itself: No antigen is known for it.

J is TRBJ1-5 and V is TRBV2; 10 positions match TRBD1. Sequenced material: glioma tissue, nonneoplastic brain tissue, or PBMCs (not recorded which). The TCR sequence derives from a human donor with low-grade glioma or glioblastoma, undergoing nonglioma brain surgery, or in good health (not recorded which). CDR3 residues: CASSGGQGWKPQHF. CDR3 nucleotides: TGTGCCAGCAGTGGGGGACAGGGGTGGAAGCCCCAGCATTTT.